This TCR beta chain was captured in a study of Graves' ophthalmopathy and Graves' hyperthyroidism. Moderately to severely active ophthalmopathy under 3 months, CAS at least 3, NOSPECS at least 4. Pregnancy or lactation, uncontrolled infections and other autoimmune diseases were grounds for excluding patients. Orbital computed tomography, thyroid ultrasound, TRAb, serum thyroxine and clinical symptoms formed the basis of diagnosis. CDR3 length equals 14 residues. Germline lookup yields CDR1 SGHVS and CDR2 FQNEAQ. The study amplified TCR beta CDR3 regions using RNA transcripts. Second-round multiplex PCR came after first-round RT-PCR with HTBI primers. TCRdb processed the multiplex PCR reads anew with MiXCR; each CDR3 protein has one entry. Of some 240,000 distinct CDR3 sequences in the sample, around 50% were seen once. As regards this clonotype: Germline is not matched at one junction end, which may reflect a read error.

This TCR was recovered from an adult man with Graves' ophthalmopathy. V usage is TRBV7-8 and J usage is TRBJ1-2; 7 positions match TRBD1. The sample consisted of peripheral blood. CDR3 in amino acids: CASSLSRDSYGNTF. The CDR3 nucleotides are TGTGCCAGCAGCTTGAGCCGGGACAGCTATGGCAACACCTTC.